These 3 T cell receptor beta chains share one sample of origin, sequenced in a study of OX40 agonist ivuxolimab in advanced cancers. Generated by immunoSEQ multiplex PCR, the TCRdb table keeps only in-frame clones and is missing some. There are approximately 52,000 clones in the sample; 94% occur only once, and about 12% lies in the top ten. The sample consisted of CD4+ or CD8+ T cells sorted from blood, taken in a trial of the OX40 agonist ivuxolimab. Receptor source: an adult with an advanced solid tumor such as melanoma, head and neck, liver or kidney cancer.

This clone has just one count. This sequence joins TRBV11-3 and TRBJ2-5; weak D call: TRBD1 (6 bases). Trimming stripped 3 bases from V and 6 bases from J, with 8 bases between. The germline gives CDR1 SGHNT, CDR2 YENEEA. There are 12 residues in the CDR3. CDR3 residues: CASSFTGKTQYF. The CDR3 DNA reads as TGTGCCAGCAGCTTCACAGGGAAGACCCAGTACTTC.

The chain has TRBV4-1 and TRBJ2-7, with D perhaps matching TRBD2 (5 bases). CDR3 length equals 15 residues. Germline CDR1 reads MGHRA; CDR2 reads YSYEKL. V lost 1 base and J 0 bases, leaving 10 bases between the germline ends. The CDR3 sequence: CASSQGTAISYEQYF. In DNA, the CDR3 is TGCGCCAGCAGCCAAGGGACTGCGATCTCCTACGAGCAGTACTTC.

The chain employs TRBV27 and TRBJ1-4; tentatively, D is TRBD1 (5 bases). V shed 6 bases and J shed 0 bases, with 11 bases lying between them. The CDR3 covers 15 residues. Germline CDR1 MNHEY, CDR2 SMNVEV (reference sequence). The CDR3 nucleotides are TGTGCCAGCAGCATAAGGGGTGCAACTAATGAAAAACTGTTTTTT. Its protein is CASSIRGATNEKLFF.